These T cell receptor beta chains were read from a single sample in a study of neurological immune-mediated disorders. TCRdb re-derived calls from the 5' RACE reads in MiXCR, one entry per CDR3 protein. The repertoire has roughly 62,000 distinct CDR3 sequences, under 5.5% of them found once; the top ten carry 3.4%. Sequences were obtained from PBMCs. These receptors came from a woman in her forties or fifties with multiple sclerosis. The CDR3 runs from the conserved cysteine through the conserved F or W. A D gene is named only where the DNA matches it firmly. Size tells how often a clone was seen (once, few, many) or the class of an expanded clone, and some rows leave it out.

D gene,clone size,J gene,V gene,CDR3 protein,CDR3 DNA
NA,many,TRBJ2-1,TRBV5-1,CASSLDRSYNEQFF,TGCGCCAGCAGCTTGGACAGGTCCTACAATGAGCAGTTCTTC
TRBD2,many,TRBJ2-5,TRBV5-1,CASSRLSGRQETQYF,TGCGCCAGCAGCCGCCTTAGCGGGAGGCAAGAGACCCAGTACTTC
NA,NA,TRBJ2-5,TRBV9,CASSVSVLQETQYF,TGTGCCAGCAGCGTATCAGTTCTCCAAGAGACCCAGTACTTC
TRBD1,many,TRBJ2-1,TRBV15,CATSRDPGTGGGNEQFF,TGTGCCACCAGCAGAGATCCCGGGACAGGGGGCGGGAATGAGCAGTTCTTC
TRBD1,many,TRBJ2-5,TRBV7-2,CASSLRDRAGKETQYF,TGTGCCAGCAGCCTCCGGGACAGGGCGGGCAAAGAGACCCAGTACTTC
TRBD1,many,TRBJ1-5,TRBV20-1,CSARDRGGQPQHF,TGCAGTGCCCGGGACAGGGGAGGCCAGCCCCAGCATTTT
NA,NA,TRBJ2-7,TRBV7-6,CASSLWTPYEQYF,TGTGCCAGCAGCTTGTGGACACCCTACGAGCAGTACTTC
NA,many,TRBJ2-1,TRBV10-3,CAIRLTDYNEQFF,TGTGCCATCAGGCTGACAGATTACAATGAGCAGTTCTTC
NA,many,TRBJ1-1,TRBV7-2,CASSLVGGRVSEAFF,TGTGCCAGCAGCTTAGTGGGGGGGCGGGTTTCTGAAGCTTTCTTT
TRBD1,many,TRBJ1-1,TRBV5-5,CASRQGQGSIAEAFF,TGTGCCAGCAGGCAAGGACAGGGGTCGATCGCTGAAGCTTTCTTT
NA,many,TRBJ2-2,TRBV12-3/TRBV12-4,CASRIWVWGRGNTGELFF,TGTGCCAGCAGGATCTGGGTTTGGGGCAGGGGGAACACCGGGGAGCTGTTTTTT
NA,many,TRBJ2-7,TRBV4-1,CASSLFRGTAYEQYF,TGCGCCAGCAGCCTCTTTCGGGGGACAGCCTACGAGCAGTACTTC
TRBD2,NA,TRBJ2-3,TRBV7-3,CASSSSGGANTQYF,TGTGCCAGCAGCTCTAGCGGGGGGGCGAATACGCAGTATTTT
TRBD1,few,TRBJ2-3,TRBV7-8,CASSLTGAITDTQYF,TGTGCCAGCAGCTTGACAGGGGCCATCACAGATACGCAGTATTTT
NA,many,TRBJ2-7,TRBV12-3/TRBV12-4,CASSLMGQSYEQYF,TGTGCCAGCAGTTTAATGGGACAAAGTTACGAGCAGTACTTC
TRBD1,many,TRBJ1-6,TRBV7-9,CASSPGQGNSPLHF,TGTGCCAGCAGCCCTGGACAGGGTAATTCACCCCTCCACTTT
NA,many,TRBJ1-1,TRBV9,CASSVGHRNTEAFF,TGTGCCAGCAGCGTAGGTCATAGGAACACTGAAGCTTTCTTT
NA,many,TRBJ1-1,TRBV5-1,CASSFEQLNTEAFF,TGCGCCAGCAGCTTCGAACAGCTGAACACTGAAGCTTTCTTT
NA,few,TRBJ2-7,TRBV6-2/TRBV6-3,CASSYETDTYEQYF,TGTGCCAGCAGTTACGAGACCGATACCTACGAGCAGTACTTC
NA,many,TRBJ2-3,TRBV12-3/TRBV12-4,CASSPPSRVMADTQYF,TGTGCCAGCAGTCCACCGTCTAGGGTCATGGCAGATACGCAGTATTTT
TRBD1,NA,TRBJ2-3,TRBV29-1,CSVSGTGKTDTQYF,TGCAGCGTCTCCGGGACAGGGAAAACAGATACGCAGTATTTT
NA,many,TRBJ1-5,TRBV7-9,CASSPGAELLPQHF,TGTGCCAGCAGCCCTGGCGCGGAGCTACTGCCCCAGCATTTT
NA,many,TRBJ1-5,TRBV7-2,CASSATGYSNQPQHF,TGTGCCAGCAGCGCCACAGGTTATAGCAATCAGCCCCAGCATTTT
TRBD2,many,TRBJ2-2,TRBV4-2,CASSGLAVTNTGELFF,TGTGCCAGCAGCGGACTAGCGGTTACGAACACCGGGGAGCTGTTTTTT
TRBD1,many,TRBJ1-4,TRBV4-1,CASSQERGGVVTNEKLFF,TGCGCCAGCAGCCAAGAAAGAGGGGGCGTGGTAACTAATGAAAAACTGTTTTTT